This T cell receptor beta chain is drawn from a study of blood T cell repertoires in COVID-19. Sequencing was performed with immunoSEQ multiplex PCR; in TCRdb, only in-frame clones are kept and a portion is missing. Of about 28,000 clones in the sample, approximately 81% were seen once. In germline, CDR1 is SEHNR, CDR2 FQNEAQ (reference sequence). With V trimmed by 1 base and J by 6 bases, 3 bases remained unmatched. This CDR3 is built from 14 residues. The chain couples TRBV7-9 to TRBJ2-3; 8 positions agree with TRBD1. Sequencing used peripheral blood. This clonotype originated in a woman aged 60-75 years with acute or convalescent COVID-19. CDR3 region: CASSLGQGWDTQYF. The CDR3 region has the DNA TGTGCCAGCAGCTTAGGACAGGGGTGGGATACGCAGTATTTT.